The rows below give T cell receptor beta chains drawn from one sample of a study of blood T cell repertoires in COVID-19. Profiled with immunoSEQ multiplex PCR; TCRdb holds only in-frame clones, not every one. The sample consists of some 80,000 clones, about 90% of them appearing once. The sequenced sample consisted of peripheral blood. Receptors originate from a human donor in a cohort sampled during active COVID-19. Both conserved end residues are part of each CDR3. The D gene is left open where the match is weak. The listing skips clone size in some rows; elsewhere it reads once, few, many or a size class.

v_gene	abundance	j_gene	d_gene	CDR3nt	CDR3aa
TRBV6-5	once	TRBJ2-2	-	TGTGCCAGCAGTTACTCTCTCCGGGGGACCACCGGGGAGCTGTTTTTT	CASSYSLRGTTGELFF
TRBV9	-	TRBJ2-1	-	TGTGCCAGCAGCGTAGCGGGAGAGCAGTTCTTC	CASSVAGEQFF
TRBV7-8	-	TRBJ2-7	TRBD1	TGTGCCAGCAGTCCGACAGGGTACTACGAGCAGTACTTC	CASSPTGYYEQYF
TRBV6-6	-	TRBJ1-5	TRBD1	TGTGCCACCTCTACAGGGGTCAATCAGCCCCAGCATTTT	CATSTGVNQPQHF
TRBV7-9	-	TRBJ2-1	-	TGTGCCAGCAGCAACAGCAATGAGCAGTTCTTC	CASSNSNEQFF
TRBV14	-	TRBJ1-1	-	TGTGCCAGCAGCCAAGCCCCGGGGTGGTCTGAAGCTTTCTTT	CASSQAPGWSEAFF
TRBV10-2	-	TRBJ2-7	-	TGCGCCAGCAGTGAGTCTCTGCTCCTGGGGCACGAGCAGTACTTC	CASSESLLLGHEQYF
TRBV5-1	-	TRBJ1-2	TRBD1	TGCGCCAGCAGCGGATCAGGGGGCGCGGGAGGCTACACCTTC	CASSGSGGAGGYTF
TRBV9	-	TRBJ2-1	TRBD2	TGTGCCAGCAGCGTAGGGAGTAGCGGGAGGATCATCTCCTACAATGAGCAGTTCTTC	CASSVGSSGRIISYNEQFF
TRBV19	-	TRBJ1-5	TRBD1	TGTGCCAGTAGTATCCGCCGGGACAGGGCAGGGTATAGCAATCAGCCCCAGCATTTT	CASSIRRDRAGYSNQPQHF
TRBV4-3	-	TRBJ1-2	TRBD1	TGCGCCAGCAGCCAGGCGGACAGGAACTATGGCTACACCTTC	CASSQADRNYGYTF
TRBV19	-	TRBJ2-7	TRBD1	TGTGCCAGTAGTGACCACGGGACAGGGTCCTACGAGCAGTACTTC	CASSDHGTGSYEQYF
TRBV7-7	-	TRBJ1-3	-	TGTGCCAGCAGCTTGGGGGCTGGCAGCAGAGGGATTGAGGCCGGAAACACCATATATTTT	CASSLGAGSRGIEAGNTIYF
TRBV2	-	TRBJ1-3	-	TGTGCCAGCAGTGGGGGGGGCGGAAACACCATATATTTT	CASSGGGGNTIYF
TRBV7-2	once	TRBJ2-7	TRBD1	TGTGCCAGCAGCATCGGGACAGGGGAGGTCGAGCAGTACTTC	CASSIGTGEVEQYF
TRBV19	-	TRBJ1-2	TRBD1	TGTGCCAGTAGCGGATATGCCGGGACAGCCTACCCTAACTATGGCTACACCTTC	CASSGYAGTAYPNYGYTF
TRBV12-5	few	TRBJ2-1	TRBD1	TGTGCTAGTGGTTTGGGCGGGACAGGGTTCTACAATGAGCAGTTCTTC	CASGLGGTGFYNEQFF
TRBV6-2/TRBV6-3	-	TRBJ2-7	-	TGTGCCAGCAGTTACGCCGACACCCCCTACGAGCAGTACTTC	CASSYADTPYEQYF
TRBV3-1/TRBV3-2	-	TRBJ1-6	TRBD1	TGTGCCAGCACCCAACCGGGACAGGCAAATTCACCCCTCCACTTT	CASTQPGQANSPLHF
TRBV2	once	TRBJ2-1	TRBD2	TGTGCCAGCAGTGAACTAGGGACTAGGGGCATCAATGAGCAGTTCTTC	CASSELGTRGINEQFF
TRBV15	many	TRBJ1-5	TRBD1	TGTGCCACCAGCAGAGATCCGAGGGACAGTTCTAATCAGCCCCAGCATTTT	CATSRDPRDSSNQPQHF
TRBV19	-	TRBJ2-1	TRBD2	TGTGCCAGTAGCCTCGGGACTACCTACAATGAGCAGTTCTTC	CASSLGTTYNEQFF
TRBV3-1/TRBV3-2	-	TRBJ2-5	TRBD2	TGTGCCAGCAGCCCCCGGCGAGCGGGGGGTCCGGCGGAGACCCAGTACTTC	CASSPRRAGGPAETQYF